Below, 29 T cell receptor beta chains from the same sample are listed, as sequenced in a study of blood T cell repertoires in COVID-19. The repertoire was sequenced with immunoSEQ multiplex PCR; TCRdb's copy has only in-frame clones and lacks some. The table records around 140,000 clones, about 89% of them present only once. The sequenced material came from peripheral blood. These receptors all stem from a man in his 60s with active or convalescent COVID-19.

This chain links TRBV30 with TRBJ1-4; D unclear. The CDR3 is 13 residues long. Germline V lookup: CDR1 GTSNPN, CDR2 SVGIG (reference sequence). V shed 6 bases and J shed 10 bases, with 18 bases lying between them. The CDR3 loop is CACREGLRGKLFF. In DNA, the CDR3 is TGTGCCTGCCGAGAGGGCCTCAGAGGAAAACTGTTTTTT. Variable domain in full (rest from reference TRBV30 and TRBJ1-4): SQTIHQWPATLVQPVGSPLSLECTVEGTSNPNLYWYRQAAGRGLQLLFYSVGIGQISSEVPQNLSASRPQDRQFILSSKKLLLSDSGFYLCACREGLRGKLFFGSGTQLSVL.

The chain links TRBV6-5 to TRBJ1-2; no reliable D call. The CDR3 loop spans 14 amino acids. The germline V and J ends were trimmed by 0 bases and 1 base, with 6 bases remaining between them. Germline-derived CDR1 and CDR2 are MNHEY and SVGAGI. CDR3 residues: CASSYSPVNYGYTF. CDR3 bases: TGTGCCAGCAGTTACTCCCCCGTTAACTATGGCTACACCTTC.

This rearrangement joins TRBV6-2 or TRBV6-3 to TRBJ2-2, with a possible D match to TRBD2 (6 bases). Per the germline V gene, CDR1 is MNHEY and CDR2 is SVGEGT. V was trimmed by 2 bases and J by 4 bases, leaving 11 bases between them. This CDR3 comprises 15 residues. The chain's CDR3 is CASSYGGMFTGELFF. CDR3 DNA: TGTGCCAGCAGTTACGGCGGGATGTTCACCGGGGAGCTGTTTTTT.

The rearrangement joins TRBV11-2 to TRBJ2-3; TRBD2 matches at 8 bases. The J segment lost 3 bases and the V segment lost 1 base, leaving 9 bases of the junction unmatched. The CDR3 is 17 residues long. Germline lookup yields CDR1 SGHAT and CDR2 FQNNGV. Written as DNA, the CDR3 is TGTGCCAGCAGCTTAGGTGGCGGGGGGCGTATGACAGATACGCAGTATTTT. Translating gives CASSLGGGGRMTDTQYF.

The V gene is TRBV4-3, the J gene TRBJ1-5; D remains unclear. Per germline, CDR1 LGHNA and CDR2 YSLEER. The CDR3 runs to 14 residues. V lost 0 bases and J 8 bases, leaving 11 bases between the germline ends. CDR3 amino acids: CASSQDGRRKPQHF. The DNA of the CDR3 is TGCGCCAGCAGCCAAGATGGGAGGAGGAAGCCCCAGCATTTT.

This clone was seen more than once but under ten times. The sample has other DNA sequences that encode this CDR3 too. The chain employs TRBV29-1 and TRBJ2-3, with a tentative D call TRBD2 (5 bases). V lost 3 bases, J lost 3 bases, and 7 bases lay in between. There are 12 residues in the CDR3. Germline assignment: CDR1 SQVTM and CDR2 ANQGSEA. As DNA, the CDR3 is TGCAGCGTTGAGCGAGGGACAGATACGCAGTATTTT. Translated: CSVERGTDTQYF.

The CDR3 DNA reads as TGTGCCAGCAGCGTAGGTCGGTATACCACTGAAGCTTTCTTT. Its protein product is CASSVGRYTTEAFF. The J gene is TRBJ1-1, the V gene TRBV9; D not resolved. Trimming took 0 bases from V and 4 from J, leaving 10 bases between them. The germline CDR1 and CDR2 sequences are SGDLS and YYNGEE. The CDR3 is 14 residues long. The full variable domain, with the rest looked up from reference TRBV9 and TRBJ1-1, is DSGVTQTPKHLITATGQRVTLRCSPRSGDLSVYWYQQSLDQGLQFLIQYYNGEERAKGNILERFSAQQFPDLHSELNLSSLELGDSALYFCASSVGRYTTEAFFGQGTRLTVV.

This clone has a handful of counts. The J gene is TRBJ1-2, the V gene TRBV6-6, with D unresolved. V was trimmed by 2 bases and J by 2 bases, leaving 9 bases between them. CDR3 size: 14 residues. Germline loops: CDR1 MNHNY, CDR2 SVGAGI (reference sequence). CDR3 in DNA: TGTGCCAGCAGTTACGGGTCGGGGAACTATGGCTACACCTTC. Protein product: CASSYGSGNYGYTF.

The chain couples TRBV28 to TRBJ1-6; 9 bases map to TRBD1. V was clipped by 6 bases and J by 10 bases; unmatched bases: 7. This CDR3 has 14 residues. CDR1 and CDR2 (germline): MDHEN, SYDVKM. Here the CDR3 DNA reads TGTGCCAGCAGCCTCACAGGGGGCGCATCACCCCTCCACTTT. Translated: CASSLTGGASPLHF.

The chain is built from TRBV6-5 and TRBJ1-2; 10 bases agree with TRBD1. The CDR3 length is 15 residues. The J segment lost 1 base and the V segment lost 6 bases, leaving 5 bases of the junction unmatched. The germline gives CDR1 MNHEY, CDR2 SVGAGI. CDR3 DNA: TGTGCCAGCAGACCCGGGACAGGGGTTAACTATGGCTACACCTTC. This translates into CASRPGTGVNYGYTF.

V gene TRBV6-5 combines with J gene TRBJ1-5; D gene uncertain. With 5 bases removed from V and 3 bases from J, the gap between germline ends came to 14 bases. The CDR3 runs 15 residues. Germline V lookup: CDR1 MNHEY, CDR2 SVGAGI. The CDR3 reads CASSSRGLFNQPQHF. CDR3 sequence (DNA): TGTGCCAGCAGTAGCCGAGGATTATTCAATCAGCCCCAGCATTTT.

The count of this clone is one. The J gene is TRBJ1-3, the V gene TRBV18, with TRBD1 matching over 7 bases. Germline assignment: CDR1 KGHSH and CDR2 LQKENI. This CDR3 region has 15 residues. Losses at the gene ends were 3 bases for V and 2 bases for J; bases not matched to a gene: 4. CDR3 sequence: CASSPGQLPGNTIYF. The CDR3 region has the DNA TGTGCCAGCTCACCGGGACAGCTACCTGGAAACACCATATATTTT. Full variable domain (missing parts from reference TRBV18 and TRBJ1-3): NAGVMQNPRHLVRRRGQEARLRCSPMKGHSHVYWYRQLPEEGLKFMVYLQKENIIDESGMPKERFSAEFPKEGPSILRIQQVVRGDSAAYFCASSPGQLPGNTIYFGEGSWLTVV.

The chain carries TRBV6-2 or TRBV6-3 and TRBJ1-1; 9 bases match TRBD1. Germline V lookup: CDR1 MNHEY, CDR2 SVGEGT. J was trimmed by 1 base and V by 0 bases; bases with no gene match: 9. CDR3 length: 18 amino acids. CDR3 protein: CASSYSILTGGRNTEAFF. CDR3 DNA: TGTGCCAGCAGTTACTCGATTTTGACAGGGGGACGGAACACTGAAGCTTTCTTT.

CDR3 loop: CATSDDTGYQETQYF. CDR3 sequence (DNA): TGTGCCACCAGTGATGATACAGGGTACCAAGAGACCCAGTACTTC. The chain carries TRBV24-1 and TRBJ2-5; perhaps TRBD1 as D (6 bases). V gave up 3 bases and J gave up 0 bases, with 10 bases separating them. The CDR3 runs 15 residues. Germline CDR1 KGHDR, CDR2 SFDVKD.

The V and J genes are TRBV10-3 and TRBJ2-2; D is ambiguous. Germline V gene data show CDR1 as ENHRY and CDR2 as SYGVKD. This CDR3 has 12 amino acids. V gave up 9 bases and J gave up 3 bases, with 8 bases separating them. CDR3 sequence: CAMRSYTGELFF. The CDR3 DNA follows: TGTGCCATGCGGAGCTACACCGGGGAGCTGTTTTTT.

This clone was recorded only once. The chain's CDR3 is CASSSRGGAQETQYF. The DNA of the CDR3 is TGTGCCAGCAGCTCAAGAGGGGGGGCCCAAGAGACCCAGTACTTC. The chain couples TRBV7-3 to TRBJ2-5; D is perhaps TRBD2 (7 bases). The CDR3 length is 15 residues. Germline V lookup: CDR1 SGHTA, CDR2 FQGTGA. Trimming pared 4 bases from V and 1 base from J, leaving 13 bases between. The full variable domain, in which reference TRBV7-3 and TRBJ2-5 provide the parts outside the CDR3, is GAGVSQTPSNKVTEKGKYVELRCDPISGHTALYWYRQSLGQGPEFLIYFQGTGAADDSGLPNDRFFAVRPEGSVSTLKIQRTERGDSAVYLCASSSRGGAQETQYFGPGTRLLVL.

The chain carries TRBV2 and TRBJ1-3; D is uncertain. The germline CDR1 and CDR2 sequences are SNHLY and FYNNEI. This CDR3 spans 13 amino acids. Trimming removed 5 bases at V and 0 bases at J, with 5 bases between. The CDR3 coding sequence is TGTGCCAGCAGTCGGGACTCTGGAAACACCATATATTTT. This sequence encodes CASSRDSGNTIYF.

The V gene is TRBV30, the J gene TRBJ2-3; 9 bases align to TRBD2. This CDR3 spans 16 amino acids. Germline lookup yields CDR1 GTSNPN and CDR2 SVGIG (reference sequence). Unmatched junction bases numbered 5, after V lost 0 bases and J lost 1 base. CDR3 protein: CAWSVRGLARTDTQYF. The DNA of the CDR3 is TGTGCCTGGAGTGTACGGGGACTAGCCCGCACAGATACGCAGTATTTT.

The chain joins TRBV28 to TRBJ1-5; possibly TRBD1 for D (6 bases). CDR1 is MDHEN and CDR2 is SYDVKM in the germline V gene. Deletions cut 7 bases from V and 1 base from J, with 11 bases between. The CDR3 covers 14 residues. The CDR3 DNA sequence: TGTGCCAGCATCGAGGGGGACAGCAATCAGCCCCAGCATTTT. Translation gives CASIEGDSNQPQHF.

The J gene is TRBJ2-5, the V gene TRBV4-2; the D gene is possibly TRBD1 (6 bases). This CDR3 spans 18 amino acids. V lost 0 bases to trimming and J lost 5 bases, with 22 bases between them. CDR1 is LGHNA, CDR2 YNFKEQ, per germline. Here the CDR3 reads CASSQDSEWGPRNETQYF. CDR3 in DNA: TGTGCCAGCAGCCAAGATTCAGAGTGGGGGCCAAGAAATGAGACCCAGTACTTC.

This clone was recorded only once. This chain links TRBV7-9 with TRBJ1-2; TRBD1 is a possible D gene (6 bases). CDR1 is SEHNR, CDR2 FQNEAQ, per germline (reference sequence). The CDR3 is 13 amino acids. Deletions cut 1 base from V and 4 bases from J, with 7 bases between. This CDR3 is CASSLGDTYGYTF. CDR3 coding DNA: TGTGCCAGCAGCTTAGGGGACACCTATGGCTACACCTTC.

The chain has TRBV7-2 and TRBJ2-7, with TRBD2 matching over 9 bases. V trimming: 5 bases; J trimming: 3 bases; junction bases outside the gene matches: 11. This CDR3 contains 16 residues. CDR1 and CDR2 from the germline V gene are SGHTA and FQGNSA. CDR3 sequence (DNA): TGTGCCAGCAGCCCCTCCACAAGCGGGGGGTTCTACGAGCAGTACTTC. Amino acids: CASSPSTSGGFYEQYF.

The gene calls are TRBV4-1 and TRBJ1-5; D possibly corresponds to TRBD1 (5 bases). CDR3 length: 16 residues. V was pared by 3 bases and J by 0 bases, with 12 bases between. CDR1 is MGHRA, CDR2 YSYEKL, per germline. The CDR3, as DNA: TGCGCCAGCAGCCAGGGGGGTGTGGCTAGCAATCAGCCCCAGCATTTT. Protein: CASSQGGVASNQPQHF.

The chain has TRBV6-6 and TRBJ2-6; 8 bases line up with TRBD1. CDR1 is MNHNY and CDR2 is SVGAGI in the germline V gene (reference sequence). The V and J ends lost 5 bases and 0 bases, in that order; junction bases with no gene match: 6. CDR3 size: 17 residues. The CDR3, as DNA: TGTGCCAGCAGTCGACAGGGGACGCTCTCTGGGGCCAACGTCCTGACTTTC. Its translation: CASSRQGTLSGANVLTF.

Written as DNA, the CDR3 is TGTGCCAGCAGTTTGGTACAGGTGGACGAGCAGTACTTC. Translating gives CASSLVQVDEQYF. The chain links TRBV28 to TRBJ2-7; weak D call: TRBD1 (5 bases). CDR1 MDHEN and CDR2 SYDVKM come from the germline V gene. The V end lost 3 bases, the J end lost 5 bases, and 11 bases lay between the germline ends. CDR3 length: 13 residues.

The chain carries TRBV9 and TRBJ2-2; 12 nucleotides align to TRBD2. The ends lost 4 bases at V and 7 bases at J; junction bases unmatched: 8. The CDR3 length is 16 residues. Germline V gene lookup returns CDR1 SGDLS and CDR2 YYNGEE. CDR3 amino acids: CASSPGASGRGGELFF. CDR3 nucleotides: TGTGCCAGCAGCCCCGGGGCTAGCGGGAGGGGCGGGGAGCTGTTTTTT.

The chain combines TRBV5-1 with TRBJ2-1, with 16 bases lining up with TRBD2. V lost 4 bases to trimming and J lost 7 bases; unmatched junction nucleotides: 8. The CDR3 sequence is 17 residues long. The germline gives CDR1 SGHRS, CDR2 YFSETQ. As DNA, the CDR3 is TGCGCCAGCAGCCAGGGACTAGCGGGAGGGCCGTCGAATGAGCAGTTCTTC. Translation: CASSQGLAGGPSNEQFF.

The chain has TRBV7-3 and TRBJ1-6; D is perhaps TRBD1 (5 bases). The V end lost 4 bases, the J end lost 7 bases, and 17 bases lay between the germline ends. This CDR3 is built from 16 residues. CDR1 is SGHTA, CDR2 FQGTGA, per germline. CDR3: CASSSLQDDANSPLHF. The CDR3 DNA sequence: TGTGCCAGCAGCTCGCTACAGGATGACGCGAATTCACCCCTCCACTTT.

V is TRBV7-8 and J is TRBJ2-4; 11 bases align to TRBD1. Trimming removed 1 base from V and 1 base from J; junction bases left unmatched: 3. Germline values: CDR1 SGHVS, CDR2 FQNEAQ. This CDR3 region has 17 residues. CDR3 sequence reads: CASSLVGTGGAKNIQYF. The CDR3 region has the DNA TGTGCCAGCAGCTTAGTCGGGACAGGGGGTGCCAAAAACATTCAGTACTTC.